These T cell receptor beta chains were read from a single sample in a study of blood T cell repertoires in COVID-19. Data came from immunoSEQ multiplex PCR; TCRdb stores just in-frame clones and leaves some out. Among 190,000 or so clones, around four fifths were seen once, and the ten largest hold about 0.95%. Sequencing used peripheral blood. All receptors come from a man aged 55 to 70 with COVID-19, enrolled during active disease. CDR3s include the opening cysteine and the closing phenylalanine or tryptophan. The listing skips clone size in some rows; elsewhere it reads once, few, many or a size class.

size,V,CDR3
.,TRBV4-1,CASSLMDRGYGYTF
.,TRBV2,CASCLRNTEAFF
.,TRBV6-5,CASSYSGLSYGYTF
.,TRBV9,CASSVGQGSNQPQHF
.,TRBV6-5,CASRRTGAENIQYF
.,TRBV27,CASSLTRGRLSNQPQHF
.,TRBV6-5,CASVPGPIGTEAFF
.,TRBV6-6,CASSYQTGSGANVLTF
.,TRBV7-8,CASSQGQIYEQYF
once,TRBV30,CAWSVGQGQQKLFF
.,TRBV25-1,CASSDSGTPIGEQYF
.,TRBV9,CASSVEGQGPAEAFF
once,TRBV7-8,CASSLGGVMNTEAFF
.,TRBV10-1,CASSELAGQETYEQYF
.,TRBV5-1,CASSLDGNTGELFF
once,TRBV28,CATLGAQRNTIYF
.,TRBV20-1,CSASPTVPMNTEAFF
.,TRBV27,CASSLTGTGRGEQYF
.,TRBV7-9,CASSLDRGLSGNTIYF
.,TRBV7-6,CASSPTGGGNQPQHF
once,TRBV18,CASSLDSSGANVLTF
.,TRBV19,CASSTTGDLSSPLHF
.,TRBV5-5,CASSLGGGMNTEAFF
.,TRBV7-9,CASSLANYEQYF
.,TRBV10-3,CAMTDRLNTGELFF
.,TRBV14,CASSQGGGSGNTIYF
.,TRBV5-1,CASSFSFVGTGGSWAFF
.,TRBV3-1/TRBV3-2,CASSKTGGHWNTEAFF
.,TRBV3-1/TRBV3-2,CASSQEANGANVLTF
.,TRBV6-5,CASSLLQNTEAFF
.,TRBV7-9,CASRVLVTEAFF
.,TRBV5-6,CASSTGTGGEKLFF
.,TRBV5-5,CASSSDREQPQHF
.,TRBV7-9,CASSFKNTEAFF
.,TRBV6-5,CASSRGQGVGDTQYF
.,TRBV29-1,CSVAPRGNTEAFF
few,TRBV2,CASSPRGMSTEAFF
.,TRBV7-8,CASSLGDRGSYPQHF
.,TRBV7-2,CASSLRAGRNQPQHF
few,TRBV5-1,CASSLVPGQSSGYTF
.,TRBV12-3/TRBV12-4,CASSWGVGTEAFF
few,TRBV2,CASSEVAGIDQPQHF
.,TRBV3-1/TRBV3-2,CASSQNTGYTF
.,TRBV2,CTSSGQGARYGYTF
.,TRBV6-5,CASSRDRGYGYTF
few,TRBV4-1,CASSQTKSDSDYGYTF
.,TRBV19,CASSINSRGYEQYF
once,TRBV5-1,CASSKAGDSVGELFF
.,TRBV5-1,CASRLAGITDTQYF
.,TRBV3-1/TRBV3-2,CASSPWDSAGSPLHF
.,TRBV28,CASSLQGAHGYTF